The next 26 T cell receptor beta chains were all read from a single sample in a study of type 1 regulatory T cells (dated by TCRdb to the early 2020s). TCRdb records Illumina MiSeq as the sequencer. Starting from the raw public reads, TCRdb applied fastp trimming at Q25, assembled clones with MiXCR and retained in-frame beta chains. Entries that share a CDR3 protein sequence are merged under the most common genes and DNA. This sample gives 35,000 to 50,000 distinct CDR3 sequences in total; more than 10% of them show up just once. The ten top clones hold 6.5% to 9% of the sample. The antigens of these receptors remain unknown. The sequenced sample consisted of cultured non-Tr1 T cells, either the whole culture or a sorted T cell fraction (not recorded which). Read against the paper, the sample's cell subset or site label means: non-Tr1 population from the T-allo10 product. The receptors here all came from a human donor in good health.

This clonotype occurred many times. The CDR3 bases are TGCAGCGCCCGACAGGGGGAGACTGAAGCTTTCTTT. Translating it yields CSARQGETEAFF. V and J are TRBV29-1 and TRBJ1-1, with 9 bases identical to TRBD1. The CDR3 consists of 12 residues. Germline-derived CDR1 and CDR2 are SQVTM and ANQGSEA. Trimming cost V 7 bases and J 5 bases; bases outside gene matches: 5.

The CDR3 DNA reads as TGTGCCAGCAGCCAGTCCGGGACCTCCAATGAGCAGTTCTTC. This sequence encodes CASSQSGTSNEQFF. This rearrangement joins TRBV4-2 to TRBJ2-1, with D possibly being TRBD1 or TRBD2 (5 bases each). The germline V gene encodes CDR1 LGHNA and CDR2 YNFKEQ. There are 14 residues in the CDR3. The ends were cut back, 3 bases at V and 6 bases at J, with 12 bases in the middle.

Concerning this clonotype itself: This may be a read error, as it is one base from a much larger clone. This chain uses TRBV6-2 or TRBV6-3 with TRBJ2-5; D perhaps matches TRBD2 (7 bases). CDR3 length: 13 residues. Per the germline V gene, CDR1 is MNHEY and CDR2 is SVGEGT. The CDR3 DNA reads TGTGCCAGCAGAAGAGCGGGACAAGAGACCCAGTGCTTC. It is translated as CASRRAGQETQCF.

This clonotype was seen a handful of times. The rearrangement links TRBV7-2 to TRBJ2-2; D not resolved. V lost 1 base and J lost 4, with 10 bases in between. The CDR3 consists of 15 residues. The germline V gene has CDR1 SGHTA and CDR2 FQGNSA. The chain's CDR3 is CASSLEVFGTGELFF. The DNA of the CDR3 is TGTGCCAGCAGCTTAGAAGTGTTTGGCACCGGGGAGCTGTTTTTT.

This clonotype was seen at least ten times. The chain employs TRBV18 and TRBJ2-5; D is unresolved. The CDR3 loop spans 14 amino acids. V dropped 1 base and J dropped 2 bases, with 8 bases sitting between them. Germline assignment: CDR1 KGHSH and CDR2 LQKENI. CDR3 protein: CASSPLDWQETQYF. As DNA, the CDR3 is TGTGCCAGCTCACCACTTGACTGGCAAGAGACCCAGTACTTC.

This clonotype was seen a handful of times. This sequence joins TRBV5-6 and TRBJ1-2, with unresolved D. V lost 0 bases and J 4 bases, leaving 4 bases between the germline ends. Germline CDR1 reads SGHDT; CDR2 reads YYEEEE. The CDR3 totals 12 residues. CDR3 nucleotide sequence: TGTGCCAGCAGCTTGGAGGTCTATGGCTACACCTTC. Translated, it gives CASSLEVYGYTF.

With respect to this clonotype: A clone one base away is much larger, so this may be a read error. This chain connects TRBV7-7 to TRBJ2-1; perhaps TRBD2 as D (5 bases). CDR3 length: 13 amino acids. Per the germline V gene, CDR1 is SSHAT and CDR2 is FNYEAQ (reference sequence). CDR3 sequence reads: CASSSAPGNEQFF. CDR3 nucleotides: TGTGCTAGCAGCTCAGCCCCGGGAAATGAGCAGTTCTTC.

This clonotype was counted only a few times. The chain has TRBV12-3 or TRBV12-4 and TRBJ2-2; no definite D call. Trimming cost V 6 bases and J 1 base, with 9 bases left between them. CDR3 size: 14 residues. For the CDR3, the DNA is TGTGCCAGCAGGTTTACAAAGAACACCGGGGAGCTGTTTTTT. This gives the protein CASRFTKNTGELFF.

This clonotype was picked up a small number of times. The chain is built from TRBV9 and TRBJ2-3; D is perhaps TRBD2 (5 bases). In germline, CDR1 is SGDLS, CDR2 YYNGEE. Trimming pared 0 bases from V and 4 bases from J, leaving 9 bases between. This CDR3 contains 14 residues. The DNA of the CDR3 is TGTGCCAGCAGCGTAGTTGGGGAGTCAGATACGCAGTATTTT. It specifies CASSVVGESDTQYF.

In this sample, this clonotype turned up many times. CDR3 sequence: CASTDLVEQYF. In nucleotides, the CDR3 is TGTGCCAGCACGGACCTGGTAGAGCAGTACTTC. The gene calls are TRBV6-2 or TRBV6-3 and TRBJ2-7; D ambiguous. The V end was cut by 7 bases, the J end by 7 bases, with 11 bases between. This CDR3 comprises 11 residues. Per germline, CDR1 MNHEY and CDR2 SVGEGT.

The genes are TRBV6-1 and TRBJ2-2; D gene ambiguous. V gave up 5 bases and J gave up 6 bases, with 4 bases separating them. The CDR3 runs to 11 residues. Germline values: CDR1 MNHNS, CDR2 SASEGT. This chain's CDR3 is CASSSPGELFF. The CDR3 DNA reads TGTGCCAGCAGTTCCCCCGGGGAGCTGTTTTTT.

The chain has TRBV7-9 and TRBJ1-5; D gene ambiguous. CDR1 SEHNR and CDR2 FQNEAQ come from the germline V gene (reference sequence). The CDR3 is 12 amino acids. Trimming pared 1 base from V and 6 bases from J, leaving 4 bases between. CDR3 amino acids: CASSLEGQPQHF. Here the CDR3 DNA reads TGTGCCAGCAGCTTAGAGGGTCAGCCCCAGCATTTT.

In this sample, this clonotype turned up many times. The chain employs TRBV15 and TRBJ1-2; no reliable D call. CDR3 size: 13 residues. Germline V gene sequence: CDR1 LNHNV, CDR2 YYDKDF (reference sequence). V gave up 1 base and J gave up 7 bases, with 10 bases separating them. The CDR3 is CATSRVLRGGYTF. The CDR3 DNA reads as TGTGCCACCAGCAGAGTCCTTCGGGGTGGCTACACCTTC.

In its sample, this clonotype was seen a few times. V is TRBV30 and J is TRBJ1-5; no reliable D call. Germline-derived CDR1 and CDR2 are GTSNPN and SVGIG (reference sequence). The CDR3 loop spans 15 amino acids. Trimming left V 1 base short and J 5 bases short, with 15 bases between. The CDR3 sequence: CAWSAAGGVDQPQHF. In DNA, the CDR3 is TGTGCCTGGAGTGCCGCGGGCGGAGTCGATCAGCCCCAGCATTTT.

This clonotype was detected only a few times. The V and J genes are TRBV7-8 and TRBJ2-1; 13 nucleotides align to TRBD2. Germline trimming cut 5 bases from V and 9 bases from J; bases unmatched to any gene: 10. The CDR3 has 16 amino acids. Germline loops: CDR1 SGHVS, CDR2 FQNEAQ. The CDR3 sequence is CASSPGLAGVMSEQFF. The CDR3 coding sequence is TGTGCCAGCAGCCCAGGACTAGCGGGAGTTATGAGTGAGCAGTTCTTC.

CDR3 region: CATDRGGNQPQHF. In DNA form, the CDR3 reads TGTGCCACCGACAGGGGTGGCAATCAGCCCCAGCATTTT. The chain joins TRBV19 to TRBJ1-5; 8 bases map to TRBD1. V lost 10 bases, J lost 2 bases, and 4 bases stayed unmatched. The CDR3 is 13 residues long. CDR1 and CDR2 from the germline V gene are LNHDA and SQIVND (reference sequence).

With respect to this clonotype: Since a much larger clone is just one base distant, this may be a read error. The chain couples TRBV5-1 to TRBJ1-1; D remains unclear. Germline V gives CDR1 SGHRS, CDR2 YFSETQ. The CDR3 totals 13 residues. The CDR3 here is CTSSAEWDTEAFF. The DNA of the CDR3 is TGCACCAGCAGCGCCGAGTGGGACACTGAAGCTTTCTTT.

This chain links TRBV7-2 with TRBJ1-5; 10 bases are a match to TRBD1. CDR3 length: 15 amino acids. V shed 5 bases and J 6 bases; nucleotides not matched to a gene: 7. CDR1 SGHTA and CDR2 FQGNSA come from the germline V gene. Here the CDR3 DNA reads TGTGCCAGCAGCGGAGGGACAGGGGTTGTTCAGCCCCAGCATTTT. It is translated as CASSGGTGVVQPQHF.

This clonotype was detected many times. CDR3 sequence: CASNPSGSSYNEQFF. CDR3 nucleotide sequence: TGTGCCAGCAATCCGAGCGGGAGTTCCTACAATGAGCAGTTCTTC. V is TRBV28 and J is TRBJ2-1; 8 nucleotides agree with TRBD2. The CDR3 runs to 15 residues. The V gene end was trimmed by 7 bases and the J gene end by 1 base; junction bases not matched to a gene: 6. CDR1 and CDR2 from the germline V gene are MDHEN and SYDVKM.

This clonotype occurred many times. The V call is TRBV20-1, the J call TRBJ1-5; D perhaps matches TRBD1 (5 bases). The CDR3 consists of 16 residues. Trimming cost V 3 bases and J 2 bases, with 17 bases left between them. Germline V gene sequence: CDR1 DFQATT, CDR2 SNEGSKA (reference sequence). The CDR3 DNA reads TGCAGTGCTAGGCGGATGGGGCCGTCCGGCAATCAGCCCCAGCATTTT. Translating it yields CSARRMGPSGNQPQHF.

This clonotype has only a few counts. The chain uses TRBV4-1 and TRBJ2-7, with D unresolved. Germline CDR1 and CDR2: MGHRA and YSYEKL. The V and J ends lost 0 bases and 3 bases respectively, with 9 bases between them. The CDR3 is made up of 14 amino acids. CDR3 sequence (DNA): TGCGCCAGCAGCCAAGATGGGAACTTCTACGAGCAGTACTTC. This sequence encodes CASSQDGNFYEQYF.

This clonotype has more than one count but fewer than ten. V is TRBV20-1 and J is TRBJ2-3, with D unclear. The germline CDR1 and CDR2 sequences are DFQATT and SNEGSKA (reference sequence). The CDR3 is 13 residues long. V was cut by 4 bases and J by 1 base, with 9 bases left in between. CDR3 loop: CSATRVGTDTQYF. The CDR3 nucleotides read TGCAGTGCTACACGGGTGGGCACAGATACGCAGTATTTT.

Many counts were recorded for this clonotype. The chain joins TRBV9 to TRBJ2-4; tentative D call: TRBD2 (5 bases). V dropped 3 bases and J dropped 0 bases, with 7 bases sitting between them. This CDR3 has 14 residues. The germline CDR1 and CDR2 sequences are SGDLS and YYNGEE. In DNA form, the CDR3 reads TGTGCCAGCAGCGCCGGGGTAGCCAAAAACATTCAGTACTTC. Translated: CASSAGVAKNIQYF.

V and J are TRBV7-9 and TRBJ1-1; possible D gene TRBD1, 5 bases. CDR1 and CDR2 (germline): SEHNR, FQNEAQ (reference sequence). There are 14 residues in the CDR3. V lost 3 bases and J 1 base, leaving 9 bases between the germline ends. The CDR3 nucleotides read TGTGCCAGCAGCTTCAGCAGGGAGAACACTGAAGCTTTCTTT. Translating gives CASSFSRENTEAFF.

This clonotype was seen repeatedly, ten times or more. J is TRBJ1-5 and V is TRBV7-2; TRBD1 aligns across 7 bases. V shed 5 bases, J shed 7 bases, and the junction held 5 bases outside the gene matches. CDR3 length: 13 residues. Germline V gene data show CDR1 as SGHTA and CDR2 as FQGNSA. The CDR3 sequence is CASSRQGGQPQHF. Written as DNA, the CDR3 is TGTGCCAGCAGCCGACAGGGAGGCCAGCCCCAGCATTTT.

In its sample, this clonotype was seen many times. The rearrangement uses TRBV28 and TRBJ2-3, with D unresolved. The V gene lost 5 bases and the J gene lost 3 bases, with 6 bases spanning the gap. CDR3 length equals 12 residues. The V gene's germline CDR1 is MDHEN and CDR2 SYDVKM. The chain's CDR3 is CASSPGTDTQYF. CDR3 in DNA: TGTGCCAGCAGTCCCGGTACAGATACGCAGTATTTT.